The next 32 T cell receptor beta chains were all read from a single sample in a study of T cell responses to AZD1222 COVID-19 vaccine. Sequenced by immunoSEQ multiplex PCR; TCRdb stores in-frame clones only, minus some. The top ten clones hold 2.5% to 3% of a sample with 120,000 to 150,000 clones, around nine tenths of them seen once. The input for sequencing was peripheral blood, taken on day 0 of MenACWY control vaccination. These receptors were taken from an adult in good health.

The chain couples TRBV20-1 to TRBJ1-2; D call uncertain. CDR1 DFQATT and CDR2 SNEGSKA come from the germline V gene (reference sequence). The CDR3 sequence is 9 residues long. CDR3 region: CSTIQGYTF. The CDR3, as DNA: TGCAGCACGATTCAAGGTTACACCTTC.

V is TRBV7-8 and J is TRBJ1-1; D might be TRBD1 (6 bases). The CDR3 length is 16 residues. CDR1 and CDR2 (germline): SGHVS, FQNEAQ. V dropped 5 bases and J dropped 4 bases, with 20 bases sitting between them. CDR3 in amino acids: CASSLTGWGRGTEAFF. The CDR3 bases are TGTGCCAGCAGCCTAACAGGGTGGGGAAGGGGCACTGAAGCTTTCTTT.

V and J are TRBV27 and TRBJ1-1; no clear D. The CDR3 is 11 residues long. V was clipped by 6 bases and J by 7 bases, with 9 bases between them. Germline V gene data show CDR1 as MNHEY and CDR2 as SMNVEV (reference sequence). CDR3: CASRREREAFF. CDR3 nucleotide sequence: TGTGCCAGCAGGAGGGAACGTGAAGCTTTCTTT.

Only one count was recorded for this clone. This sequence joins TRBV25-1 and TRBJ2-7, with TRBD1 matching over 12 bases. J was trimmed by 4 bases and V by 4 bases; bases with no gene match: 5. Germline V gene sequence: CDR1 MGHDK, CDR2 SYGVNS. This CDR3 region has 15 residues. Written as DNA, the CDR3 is TGTGCCAGCAGTGCCCCGGGACAGGGGGCTTACGAGCAGTACTTC. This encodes CASSAPGQGAYEQYF.

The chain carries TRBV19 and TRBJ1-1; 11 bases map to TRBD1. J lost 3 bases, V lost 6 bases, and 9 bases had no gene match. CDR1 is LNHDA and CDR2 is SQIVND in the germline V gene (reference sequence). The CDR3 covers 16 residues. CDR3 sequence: CASRGPWDRGYTEAFF. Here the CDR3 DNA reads TGTGCCAGTAGGGGGCCTTGGGACAGGGGGTACACTGAAGCTTTCTTT. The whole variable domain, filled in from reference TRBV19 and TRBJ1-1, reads DGGITQSPKYLFRKEGQNVTLSCEQNLNHDAMYWYRQDPGQGLRLIYYSQIVNDFQKGDIAEGYSVSREKKESFPLTVTSAQKNPTAFYLCASRGPWDRGYTEAFFGQGTRLTVV.

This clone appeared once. In nucleotides, the CDR3 is TGTGCCAGCTCACCGACTCTCGGGGAAGAGCAGTACTTC. Translating it yields CASSPTLGEEQYF. The V call is TRBV18, the J call TRBJ2-7, with D maybe TRBD2 (5 bases). Germline loops: CDR1 KGHSH, CDR2 LQKENI. The CDR3 length is 13 residues. V lost 3 bases and J lost 7, with 13 bases in between.

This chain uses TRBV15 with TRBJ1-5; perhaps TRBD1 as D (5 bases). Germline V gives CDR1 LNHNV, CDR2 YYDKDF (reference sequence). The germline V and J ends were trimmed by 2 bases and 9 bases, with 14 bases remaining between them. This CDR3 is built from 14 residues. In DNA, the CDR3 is TGTGCCACCAGCAGACAGGGAGCCCGAAGGCCCCAGCATTTT. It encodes CATSRQGARRPQHF.

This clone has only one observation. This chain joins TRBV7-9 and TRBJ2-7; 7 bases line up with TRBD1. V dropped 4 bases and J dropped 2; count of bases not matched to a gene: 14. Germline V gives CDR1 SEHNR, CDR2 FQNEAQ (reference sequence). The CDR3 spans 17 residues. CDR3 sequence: CASSSSSDRFSTYEQYF. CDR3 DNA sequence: TGTGCCAGCAGCTCATCCTCGGACAGGTTCAGCACCTACGAGCAGTACTTC.

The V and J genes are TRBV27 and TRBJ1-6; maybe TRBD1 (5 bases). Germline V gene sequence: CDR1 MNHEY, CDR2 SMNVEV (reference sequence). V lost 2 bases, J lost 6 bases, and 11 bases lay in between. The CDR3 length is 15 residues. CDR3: CASSLGAGVNSPLHF. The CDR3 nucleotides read TGTGCCAGCAGTTTAGGGGCTGGGGTTAATTCACCCCTCCACTTT.

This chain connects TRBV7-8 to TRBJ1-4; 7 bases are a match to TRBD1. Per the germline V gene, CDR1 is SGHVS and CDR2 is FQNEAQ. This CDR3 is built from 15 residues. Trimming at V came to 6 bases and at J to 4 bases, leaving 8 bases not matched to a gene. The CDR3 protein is CASSIGGSINEKLFF. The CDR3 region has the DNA TGTGCCAGCAGTATAGGGGGCAGCATTAATGAAAAACTGTTTTTT.

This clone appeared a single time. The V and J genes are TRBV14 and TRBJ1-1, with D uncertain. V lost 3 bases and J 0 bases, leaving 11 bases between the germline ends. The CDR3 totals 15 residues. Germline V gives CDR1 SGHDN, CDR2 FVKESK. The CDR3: CASSQEQNMNTEAFF. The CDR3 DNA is TGTGCCAGCAGCCAGGAACAGAACATGAACACTGAAGCTTTCTTT.

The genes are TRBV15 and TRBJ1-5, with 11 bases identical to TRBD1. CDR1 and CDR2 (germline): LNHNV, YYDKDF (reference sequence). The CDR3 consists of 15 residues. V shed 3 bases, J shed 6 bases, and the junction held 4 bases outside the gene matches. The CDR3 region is CATSRDRGLGQPQHF. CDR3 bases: TGTGCCACCAGCAGGGACAGGGGGCTAGGTCAGCCCCAGCATTTT. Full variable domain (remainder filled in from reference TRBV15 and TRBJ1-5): DAMVIQNPRYQVTQFGKPVTLSCSQTLNHNVMYWYQQKSSQAPKLLFHYYDKDFNNEADTPDNFQSRRPNTSFCFLDIRSPGLGDTAMYLCATSRDRGLGQPQHFGDGTRLSIL.

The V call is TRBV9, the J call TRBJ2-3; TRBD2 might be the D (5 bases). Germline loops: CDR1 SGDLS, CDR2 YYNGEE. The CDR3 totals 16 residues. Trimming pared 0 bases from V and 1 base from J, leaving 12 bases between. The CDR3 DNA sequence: TGTGCCAGCAGCGTAGGTAGCGCTCAACGCACAGATACGCAGTATTTT. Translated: CASSVGSAQRTDTQYF.

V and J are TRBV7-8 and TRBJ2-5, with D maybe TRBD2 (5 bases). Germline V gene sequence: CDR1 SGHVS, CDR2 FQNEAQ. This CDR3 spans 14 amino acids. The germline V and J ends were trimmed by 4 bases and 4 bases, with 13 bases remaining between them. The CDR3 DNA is TGTGCCAGCAGCTCTAATGCCGGAGGAGAGACCCAGTACTTC. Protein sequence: CASSSNAGGETQYF.

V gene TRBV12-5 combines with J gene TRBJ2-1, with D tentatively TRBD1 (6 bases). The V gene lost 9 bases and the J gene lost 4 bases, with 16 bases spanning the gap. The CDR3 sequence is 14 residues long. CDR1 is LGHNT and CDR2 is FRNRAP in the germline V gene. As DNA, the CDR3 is TGTGCTAGCGAAGACAGGCCAACGTACAATGAGCAGTTCTTC. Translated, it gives CASEDRPTYNEQFF.

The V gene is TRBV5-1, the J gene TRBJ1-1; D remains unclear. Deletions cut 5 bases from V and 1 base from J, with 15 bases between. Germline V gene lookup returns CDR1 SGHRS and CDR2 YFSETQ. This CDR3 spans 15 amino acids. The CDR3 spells CASRKIENTNTEAFF. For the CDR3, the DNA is TGCGCCAGCAGAAAAATCGAAAACACGAACACTGAAGCTTTCTTT.

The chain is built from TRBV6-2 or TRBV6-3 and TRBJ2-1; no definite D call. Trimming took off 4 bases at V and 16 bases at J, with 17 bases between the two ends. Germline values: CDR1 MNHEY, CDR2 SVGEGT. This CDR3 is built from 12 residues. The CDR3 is CASSSLTGHRFF. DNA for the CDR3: TGTGCCAGCAGTTCATTAACCGGGCACCGCTTCTTC.

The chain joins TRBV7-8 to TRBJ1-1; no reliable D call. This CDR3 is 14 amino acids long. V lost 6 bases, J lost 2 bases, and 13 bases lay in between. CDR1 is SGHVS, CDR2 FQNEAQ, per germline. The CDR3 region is CASSFTGLNTEAFF. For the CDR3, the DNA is TGTGCCAGCAGTTTTACGGGGTTAAACACTGAAGCTTTCTTT.

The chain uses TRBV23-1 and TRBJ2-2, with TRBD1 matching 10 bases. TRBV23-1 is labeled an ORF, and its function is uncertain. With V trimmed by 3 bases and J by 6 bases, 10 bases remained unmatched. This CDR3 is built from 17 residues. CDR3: CASSQPGQGLTAGELFF. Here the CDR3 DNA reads TGCGCCAGCAGTCAGCCGGGACAGGGGTTGACGGCCGGGGAGCTGTTTTTT.

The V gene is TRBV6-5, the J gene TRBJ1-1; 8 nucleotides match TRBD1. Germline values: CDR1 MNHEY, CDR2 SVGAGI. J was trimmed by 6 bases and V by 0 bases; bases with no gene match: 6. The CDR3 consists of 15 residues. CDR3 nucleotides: TGTGCCAGCAGTTACTCGGAGACAGGGGCGCCTGAAGCTTTCTTT. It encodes CASSYSETGAPEAFF.

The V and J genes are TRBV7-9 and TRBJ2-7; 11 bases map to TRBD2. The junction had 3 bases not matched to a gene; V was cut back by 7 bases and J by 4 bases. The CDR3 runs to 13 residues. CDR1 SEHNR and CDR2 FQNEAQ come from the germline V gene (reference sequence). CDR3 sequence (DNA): TGTGCCAGCACCCTAGCGGGAGGTTACGAGCAGTACTTC. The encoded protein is CASTLAGGYEQYF.

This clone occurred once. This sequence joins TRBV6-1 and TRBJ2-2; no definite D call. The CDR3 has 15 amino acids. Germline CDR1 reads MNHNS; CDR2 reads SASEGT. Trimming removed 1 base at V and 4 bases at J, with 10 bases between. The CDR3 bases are TGTGCCAGCAGTGAAGGGGTCGGCGTCACCGGGGAGCTGTTTTTT. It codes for CASSEGVGVTGELFF.

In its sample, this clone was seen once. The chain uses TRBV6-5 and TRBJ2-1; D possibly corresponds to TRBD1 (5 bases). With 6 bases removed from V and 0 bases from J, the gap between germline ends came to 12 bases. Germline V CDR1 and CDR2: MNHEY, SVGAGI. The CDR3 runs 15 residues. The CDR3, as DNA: TGTGCCAGCAGCTCAAGGGGTAGCTCCTACAATGAGCAGTTCTTC. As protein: CASSSRGSSYNEQFF.

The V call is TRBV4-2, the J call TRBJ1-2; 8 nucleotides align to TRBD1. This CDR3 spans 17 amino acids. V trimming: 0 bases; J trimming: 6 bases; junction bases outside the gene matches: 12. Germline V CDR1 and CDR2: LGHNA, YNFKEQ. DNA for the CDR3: TGTGCCAGCAGCCAAGAAAGGCTAGGACAGGGAGGTGATGGCTACACCTTC. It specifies CASSQERLGQGGDGYTF.

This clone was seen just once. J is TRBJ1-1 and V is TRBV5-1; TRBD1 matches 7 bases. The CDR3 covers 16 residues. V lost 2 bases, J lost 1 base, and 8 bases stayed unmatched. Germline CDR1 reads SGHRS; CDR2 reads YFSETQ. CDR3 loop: CASSLDWTGQNTEAFF. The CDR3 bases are TGCGCCAGCAGCTTAGACTGGACAGGACAGAACACTGAAGCTTTCTTT. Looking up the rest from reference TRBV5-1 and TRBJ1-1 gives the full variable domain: KAGVTQTPRYLIKTRGQQVTLSCSPISGHRSVSWYQQTPGQGLQFLFEYFSETQRNKGNFPGRFSGRQFSNSRSEMNVSTLELGDSALYLCASSLDWTGQNTEAFFGQGTRLTVV.

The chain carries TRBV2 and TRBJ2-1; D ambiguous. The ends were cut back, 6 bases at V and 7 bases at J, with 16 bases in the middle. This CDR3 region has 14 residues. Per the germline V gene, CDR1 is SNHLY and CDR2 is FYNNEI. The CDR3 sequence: CASRGLVPLNEQFF. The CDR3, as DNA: TGTGCCAGCAGAGGGCTAGTTCCCTTAAATGAGCAGTTCTTC.

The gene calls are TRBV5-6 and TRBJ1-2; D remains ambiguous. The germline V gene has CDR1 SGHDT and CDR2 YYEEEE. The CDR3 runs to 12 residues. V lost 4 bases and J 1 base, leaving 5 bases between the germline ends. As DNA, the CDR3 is TGTGCCAGCAGCCCCGATAACTATGGCTACACCTTC. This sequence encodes CASSPDNYGYTF. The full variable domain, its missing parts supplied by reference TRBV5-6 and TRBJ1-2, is DAGVTQSPTHLIKTRGQQVTLRCSPKSGHDTVSWYQQALGQGPQFIFQYYEEEERQRGNFPDRFSGHQFPNYSSELNVNALLLGDSALYLCASSPDNYGYTFGSGTRLTVV.

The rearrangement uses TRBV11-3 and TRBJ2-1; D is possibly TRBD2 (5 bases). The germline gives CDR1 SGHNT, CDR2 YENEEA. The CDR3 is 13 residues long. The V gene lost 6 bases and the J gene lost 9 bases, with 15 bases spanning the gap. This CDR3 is CASSYTRESEQFF. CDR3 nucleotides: TGTGCCAGCAGTTACACTAGGGAAAGTGAGCAGTTCTTC.

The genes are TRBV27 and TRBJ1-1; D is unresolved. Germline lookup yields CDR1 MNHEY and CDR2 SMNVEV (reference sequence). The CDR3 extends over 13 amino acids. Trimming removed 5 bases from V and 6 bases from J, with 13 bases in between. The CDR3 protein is CASSPYVDAEAFF. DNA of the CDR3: TGTGCCAGCAGTCCATACGTAGACGCTGAAGCTTTCTTT.

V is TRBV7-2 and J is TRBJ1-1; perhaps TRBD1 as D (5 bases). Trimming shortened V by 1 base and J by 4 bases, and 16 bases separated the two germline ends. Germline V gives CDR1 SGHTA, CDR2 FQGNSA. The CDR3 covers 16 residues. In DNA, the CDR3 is TGTGCCAGCAGCTTAGGTGGGCCAGGGCTGTCCACTGAAGCTTTCTTT. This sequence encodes CASSLGGPGLSTEAFF.

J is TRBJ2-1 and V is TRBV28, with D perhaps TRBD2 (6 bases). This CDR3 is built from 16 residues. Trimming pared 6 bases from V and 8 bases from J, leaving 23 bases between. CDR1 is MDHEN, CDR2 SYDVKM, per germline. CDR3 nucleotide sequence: TGTGCCAGCAGCCCCATTGTAGGGGAGGTTTACCATGAGCAGTTCTTC. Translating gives CASSPIVGEVYHEQFF.

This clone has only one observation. The CDR3 DNA is TGTGCCAGCGGAGCGGGTGCAGGCCAAGAGACCCAGTACTTC. Translating it yields CASGAGAGQETQYF. The chain combines TRBV5-4 with TRBJ2-5; weak D call: TRBD2 (6 bases). This CDR3 is 14 amino acids long. V dropped 7 bases and J dropped 1 base, with 14 bases sitting between them. The V gene's germline CDR1 is SGHNT and CDR2 YYREEE (reference sequence).